These 29 T cell receptor beta chains share one sample of origin, sequenced in a study of blood T cells in healthy people across ages (dated by TCRdb to the mid-2010s). The library was produced with 5' RACE. TCRdb shows the sequencer as Illumina HiSeq 2500. A second PCR of 7 to 11 cycles was run with a J-beta primer mix and a sample-barcoded 5' primer. In TCRdb, the public reads were trimmed at Q25 with fastp and aligned with MiXCR, with productive beta chains retained. CDR3 protein duplicates are merged, each entry listing the most common genes and DNA. The sample yields about 1.4 million distinct CDR3 sequences; 55% to 75% were counted once. Of the sample, 5.5% to 8% is held by the ten largest clones. Sequencing was done on a sample of blood. The source of these receptors is a man between 18 and 35 years old in good health.

This chain connects TRBV3-1 to TRBJ1-1, with D unclear. The germline V gene has CDR1 LGHDT and CDR2 YNNKEL (reference sequence). CDR3 size: 13 residues. V lost 11 bases, J lost 1 base, and 14 bases lay in between. The CDR3: CAVSLGRNTEAFF. In DNA form, the CDR3 reads TGTGCCGTAAGCCTGGGAAGGAACACTGAAGCTTTCTTT.

This rearrangement joins TRBV20-1 to TRBJ2-2; 10 bases align to TRBD2. The CDR3 consists of 17 residues. Trimming cost V 2 bases and J 1 base; bases outside gene matches: 7. CDR1 DFQATT and CDR2 SNEGSKA come from the germline V gene (reference sequence). CDR3 coding DNA: TGCAGTGCTAGACTTCCGCGACTAGCGGGGAACACCGGGGAGCTGTTTTTT. This gives the protein CSARLPRLAGNTGELFF.

This chain joins TRBV2 and TRBJ2-6; TRBD1 matches at 8 bases. The CDR3 length is 16 residues. J lost 4 bases, V lost 5 bases, and 7 bases had no gene match. Germline CDR1 is SNHLY and CDR2 is FYNNEI. The CDR3 loop reads CASSQTGVEGANVLTF. The CDR3 coding sequence is TGTGCCAGCAGTCAGACAGGGGTCGAGGGGGCCAACGTCCTGACTTTC.

J is TRBJ2-4 and V is TRBV3-1; 13 bases map to TRBD2. The end of the DNA fits TRBJ2-7 better, so the J call may be wrong. Germline lookup yields CDR1 LGHDT and CDR2 YNNKEL (reference sequence). This CDR3 has 15 residues. Written as DNA, the CDR3 is TGTGCCAGCAGCCTCCCCGGGACTAGCGGGGTCGAGCAGTACTTC. It specifies CASSLPGTSGVEQYF.

The DNA of the CDR3 is TGCAGCGTTATAAACAGGGGACCTAACTATGGCTACACCTTC. Its protein product is CSVINRGPNYGYTF. This rearrangement joins TRBV29-1 to TRBJ1-2, with 7 bases that match TRBD1. The V and J ends lost 5 bases and 0 bases, in that order; junction bases with no gene match: 6. CDR1 and CDR2 (germline): SQVTM, ANQGSEA. There are 14 residues in the CDR3.

V is TRBV6-1 and J is TRBJ2-1; 7 bases fit TRBD1. The CDR3 runs 17 residues. CDR1 is MNHNS and CDR2 is SASEGT in the germline V gene. V was clipped by 5 bases and J by 7 bases; unmatched bases: 17. DNA for the CDR3: TGTGCCAGCAGTATGACAGGGCGGTACACACACAGGAATGAGCAGTTCTTC. It yields the protein CASSMTGRYTHRNEQFF.

This clonotype was found once. One end of the junction does not line up with germline, which may come from a read error. V is TRBV6-2 or TRBV6-3 and J is TRBJ2-3; 8 positions match TRBD2. Germline V CDR1 and CDR2: MNHEY, SVGEGT. The CDR3 consists of 16 residues. The CDR3 DNA sequence: TGTGCCGGCAGTTACTCCTCGGGGGGGTACACAGATACGCAGTATTTT. As protein: CAGSYSSGGYTDTQYF.

The chain combines TRBV20-1 with TRBJ2-1; D could derive from TRBD1 or TRBD2 (5 bases each). The V gene lost 0 bases and the J gene lost 4 bases, with 16 bases spanning the gap. CDR3 length equals 16 residues. The germline V gene has CDR1 DFQATT and CDR2 SNEGSKA (reference sequence). The CDR3 nucleotides are TGCAGTGCTAGAGATCTCAGGGAGTCGGGTTACAATGAGCAGTTCTTC. It is translated as CSARDLRESGYNEQFF.

Remarks on this clonotype: It may be a read error: a sequence one base away is much more abundant. V and J are TRBV9 and TRBJ2-1; 7 positions match TRBD2. Germline V lookup: CDR1 SGDLS, CDR2 YYNGEE. The CDR3 length is 15 residues. V was clipped by 0 bases and J by 8 bases; unmatched bases: 8. The CDR3 nucleotides are TGTGCCAGCAGCGTAGACGGGCGGGAGCTCGATGAGCAGTTCTTC. Translation gives CASSVDGRELDEQFF.

The V gene is TRBV27, the J gene TRBJ2-7; 7 bases agree with TRBD1. V lost 3 bases to trimming and J lost 4 bases; unmatched junction nucleotides: 6. The germline gives CDR1 MNHEY, CDR2 SMNVEV (reference sequence). The CDR3 has 14 amino acids. The CDR3 loop reads CASSLTGFGYEQYF. The CDR3 nucleotides are TGTGCCAGCAGTTTGACAGGGTTCGGGTACGAGCAGTACTTC.

CDR3 nucleotides: TGTGCCAGCAGCCTAAGGACTAGCGGAGGCTCCTACAATGAGCAGTTCTTC. This encodes CASSLRTSGGSYNEQFF. The chain links TRBV5-5 to TRBJ2-1, with TRBD2 matching 10 bases. The CDR3 covers 17 residues. V was clipped by 4 bases and J by 0 bases; unmatched bases: 7. Germline CDR1 SGHKS, CDR2 YYEKEE (reference sequence).

The chain joins TRBV9 to TRBJ1-2, with unresolved D. V lost 0 bases, J lost 4 bases, and 16 bases lay in between. CDR1 SGDLS and CDR2 YYNGEE come from the germline V gene. This CDR3 has 16 amino acids. This CDR3 reads CASSVGFRSYGYGYTF. The CDR3 nucleotides are TGTGCCAGCAGCGTAGGGTTTCGCAGTTATGGCTATGGCTACACCTTC.

This clonotype was counted ten times or more. The rearrangement links TRBV5-1 to TRBJ2-3; D possibly matches TRBD1 or TRBD2 (5 bases each). Per the germline V gene, CDR1 is SGHRS and CDR2 is YFSETQ. V gave up 4 bases and J gave up 8 bases, with 14 bases separating them. CDR3 size: 13 residues. CDR3 residues: CASSVGDGGTQYF. As DNA, the CDR3 is TGCGCCAGCAGCGTGGGAGATGGGGGTACGCAGTATTTT.

The chain has TRBV2 and TRBJ2-3; D ambiguous. Germline V gene data show CDR1 as SNHLY and CDR2 as FYNNEI. This CDR3 spans 10 amino acids. The V and J ends lost 4 bases and 9 bases respectively, with 5 bases between them. Written as DNA, the CDR3 is TGTGCCAGCAGTGCTGGGACGCAGTATTTT. Its translation: CASSAGTQYF.

As for this clonotype: Relative to the germline gene, one junction end is altered; a read error may explain this. V gene TRBV6-5 combines with J gene TRBJ2-1, with a tentative D call TRBD1 (6 bases). The CDR3 has 18 residues. The germline V gene encodes CDR1 MNHEY and CDR2 SVGAGI. CDR3 sequence reads: CASSYQLGHSAPYNEQFF. Written as DNA, the CDR3 is TGTGCCAGCAGTTACCAATTGGGACACTCGGCGCCTTACAATGAACAGTTCTTC.

The chain uses TRBV15 and TRBJ2-4; TRBD1 matches at 11 bases. The better agreement between TRBJ2-7 and the DNA end casts doubt on the J call. The CDR3 contains 15 residues. Germline loops: CDR1 LNHNV, CDR2 YYDKDF (reference sequence). CDR3 sequence (DNA): TGTGCCACCAGCGCCCGGACAGGGGGCTACTACGAGCAGTACTTC. This translates into CATSARTGGYYEQYF.

This chain connects TRBV7-2 to TRBJ1-1; D not resolved. Trimming removed 2 bases from V and 5 bases from J, with 15 bases in between. CDR3 length: 15 amino acids. The germline gives CDR1 SGHTA, CDR2 FQGNSA. The CDR3 reads CASSLSPWMTTEAFF. CDR3 bases: TGTGCCAGCAGCTTATCCCCTTGGATGACTACTGAAGCTTTCTTT.

V usage is TRBV4-1 and J usage is TRBJ2-5; weak D call: TRBD1 (6 bases). Trimming cost V 2 bases and J 2 bases, with 12 bases left between them. Per the germline V gene, CDR1 is MGHRA and CDR2 is YSYEKL. The CDR3 length is 15 residues. DNA for the CDR3: TGCGCCAGCAGCCAAAATCCGGACAGTCAAGAGACCCAGTACTTC. Residues: CASSQNPDSQETQYF.

This clonotype was seen a few times. The rearrangement links TRBV10-3 to TRBJ1-5; 8 bases are shared with TRBD1. V was pared by 4 bases and J by 7 bases, with 6 bases of the junction left unmatched. The CDR3 length is 14 residues. Germline V lookup: CDR1 ENHRY, CDR2 SYGVKD. The CDR3, as DNA: TGTGCCATCAGTGCGACTACAGGGGGACAGCCCCAGCATTTT. Protein product: CAISATTGGQPQHF.

CDR3 residues: CASSLDGRGGRNEQFF. The DNA for the CDR3 is TGTGCCAGCAGCTTAGACGGACGCGGGGGCAGAAATGAGCAGTTCTTC. This chain links TRBV7-6 with TRBJ2-1; a weak D match, TRBD2 (7 bases). The CDR3 is made up of 16 amino acids. Trimming pared 1 base from V and 7 bases from J, leaving 17 bases between. Germline V gene sequence: CDR1 SGHVS, CDR2 FNYEAQ.

In this sample, this clonotype turned up a few times. This chain joins TRBV29-1 and TRBJ2-5; TRBD1 agrees at 9 bases. The germline gives CDR1 SQVTM, CDR2 ANQGSEA. The CDR3 loop spans 12 amino acids. V gave up 6 bases and J gave up 5 bases; unmatched junction bases: 4. DNA for the CDR3: TGCAGCGTCCACAGGGGGCAGGAGACCCAGTACTTC. Protein sequence: CSVHRGQETQYF.

This chain uses TRBV6-2 or TRBV6-3 with TRBJ2-1; TRBD2 matches 10 bases. Germline assignment: CDR1 MNHEY and CDR2 SVGEGT. The CDR3 is 15 residues long. The V and J ends lost 6 bases and 2 bases, in that order; junction bases with no gene match: 4. Here the CDR3 reads CASRQGLAAYNEQFF. The CDR3 nucleotides read TGTGCCAGCAGACAAGGACTAGCGGCCTACAATGAGCAGTTCTTC.

The table lists this clonotype with a count of one. This rearrangement joins TRBV10-3 to TRBJ2-6, with D unresolved. V lost 2 bases, J lost 3 bases, and 20 bases lay in between. CDR1 is ENHRY and CDR2 is SYGVKD in the germline V gene. The CDR3 extends over 19 amino acids. CDR3 nucleotide sequence: TGTGCCATCAGTGAGCGCTCCGGGCCTAAGAGCTTTGGGGCCAACGTCCTGACTTTC. It is translated as CAISERSGPKSFGANVLTF.

This clonotype was detected a few times. This chain joins TRBV4-3 and TRBJ1-2; tentatively, D is TRBD1 (5 bases). CDR3 size: 14 residues. Germline CDR1 and CDR2: LGHNA and YSLEER. Trimming removed 1 base from V and 4 bases from J, with 10 bases in between. The CDR3 spells CASSQVGGSYGYTF. In DNA, the CDR3 is TGCGCCAGCAGCCAAGTTGGGGGAAGCTATGGCTACACCTTC.

The chain is built from TRBV6-5 and TRBJ2-3, with 9 positions matching TRBD2. Germline lookup yields CDR1 MNHEY and CDR2 SVGAGI. The CDR3 contains 16 residues. Trimming took 0 bases from V and 4 from J; bases not matched to a gene: 5. The CDR3: CASSYSQRGAADTQYF. The DNA for the CDR3 is TGTGCCAGCAGTTACTCTCAGCGGGGGGCAGCAGATACGCAGTATTTT.

This clonotype was found many times. The rearrangement links TRBV6-2 or TRBV6-3 to TRBJ2-7; D remains ambiguous. V lost 0 bases and J 6 bases, leaving 3 bases between the germline ends. CDR1 and CDR2 (germline): MNHEY, SVGEGT. CDR3 length: 11 residues. This CDR3 is CASSYSSEQYF. CDR3 coding DNA: TGTGCCAGCAGTTACTCGAGCGAGCAGTACTTC.

V usage is TRBV7-2 and J usage is TRBJ2-5; D remains ambiguous. From germline, CDR1 is SGHTA and CDR2 FQGNSA. This CDR3 has 14 residues. Between the trimmed V and J ends, which lost 6 bases and 2 bases, there was a span of 13 bases. CDR3 sequence: CASSRVGLQETQYF. The CDR3 bases are TGTGCCAGCAGTAGGGTAGGGCTACAAGAGACCCAGTACTTC.

This clonotype was observed many times. The chain uses TRBV12-3 or TRBV12-4 and TRBJ1-2, with D unresolved. CDR3 size: 13 residues. V lost 3 bases and J 1 base, leaving 6 bases between the germline ends. CDR3 region: CASSLGINYGYTF. In DNA, the CDR3 is TGTGCCAGCAGTTTGGGTATTAACTATGGCTACACCTTC.

This sequence joins TRBV6-5 and TRBJ2-7, with D perhaps assigned TRBD1 or TRBD2 (5 bases each). Germline CDR1 MNHEY, CDR2 SVGAGI. The CDR3 is 17 residues long. The V and J ends lost 2 bases and 7 bases respectively, with 24 bases between them. The CDR3 coding sequence is TGTGCCAGCAGTTACACGGTTCCAGGGACGACCACCGATGAGCAGTACTTC. This sequence encodes CASSYTVPGTTTDEQYF.